Below are 22 T cell receptor beta chains sequenced from a single sample in a study of OX40 agonist ivuxolimab in advanced cancers. Method: immunoSEQ multiplex PCR; TCRdb's copy keeps in-frame clones and lacks some. This table has 8,500 to 9,500 clones, 65% to 80% appearing once. The sequencing here drew on CD4+ or CD8+ T cells sorted from blood, taken in a trial of the OX40 agonist ivuxolimab. These receptors all come from an adult with an advanced solid tumor such as melanoma, head and neck, liver or kidney cancer.

This clone was seen only a few times. The rearrangement uses TRBV27 and TRBJ2-3, with 13 bases aligning to TRBD2. CDR3 length: 14 residues. Germline CDR1 reads MNHEY; CDR2 reads SMNVEV (reference sequence). The V segment lost 5 bases and the J segment 6 bases; nucleotides outside the gene matches: 2. CDR3 in DNA: TGTGCCAGCAGTACTAGCGGGGGGGCTGATACGCAGTATTTT. This encodes CASSTSGGADTQYF.

This chain links TRBV5-6 with TRBJ2-2; D is unclear. The CDR3 has 14 residues. V was trimmed by 2 bases and J by 0 bases, leaving 5 bases between them. From germline, CDR1 is SGHDT and CDR2 YYEEEE. This chain's CDR3 is CASSLFSNTGELFF. CDR3 nucleotides: TGTGCCAGCAGCTTATTCTCGAACACCGGGGAGCTGTTTTTT.

This clone was seen more than once but under ten times. The chain carries TRBV6-6 and TRBJ2-5; D gene ambiguous. V lost 5 bases and J 5 bases, leaving 12 bases between the germline ends. This CDR3 has 13 amino acids. Germline V lookup: CDR1 MNHNY, CDR2 SVGAGI (reference sequence). The CDR3 is CASSDDISETQYF. CDR3 DNA sequence: TGTGCCAGCAGTGATGACATCTCGGAGACCCAGTACTTC.

This clone came up many times. V usage is TRBV10-3 and J usage is TRBJ1-5; D gene ambiguous. Trimming shortened V by 4 bases and J by 3 bases, and 10 bases separated the two germline ends. The germline CDR1 and CDR2 sequences are ENHRY and SYGVKD. This CDR3 contains 14 residues. CDR3 bases: TGTGCCATCAGTGGGGCAGGCTCCAATCAGCCCCAGCATTTT. Its translation: CAISGAGSNQPQHF.

The V call is TRBV4-1, the J call TRBJ2-5; maybe TRBD1 (6 bases). Deletions cut 1 base from V and 5 bases from J, with 14 bases between. CDR1 is MGHRA, CDR2 YSYEKL, per germline. This CDR3 has 15 residues. CDR3 bases: TGCGCCAGCAGCCAAGGAACAGGGTCGATGGAGACCCAGTACTTC. Residues: CASSQGTGSMETQYF.

The chain joins TRBV19 to TRBJ2-7, with D possibly TRBD2 on 7 matching bases. V was trimmed by 8 bases and J by 4 bases, leaving 15 bases between them. Germline lookup yields CDR1 LNHDA and CDR2 SQIVND (reference sequence). This CDR3 is built from 13 residues. The CDR3 spells CASGGGLGYEQYF. For the CDR3, the DNA is TGTGCCAGTGGCGGGGGCCTAGGTTACGAGCAGTACTTC.

The CDR3 sequence is CAVLPGELFF. CDR3 in DNA: TGTGCCGTACTACCCGGGGAGCTGTTTTTT. The chain employs TRBV7-9 and TRBJ2-2; D unresolved. CDR3 length equals 10 residues. The V end lost 11 bases, the J end lost 6 bases, and 7 bases lay between the germline ends. Germline assignment: CDR1 SEHNR and CDR2 FQNEAQ (reference sequence).

V gene TRBV1 combines with J gene TRBJ2-3; the table's D call of TRBD2 was not tested on the DNA. TRBV1 is a known pseudogene. This CDR3 comprises 14 residues. The CDR3 nucleotides read TGCACCAGCAGCCAAGATCAGTCCCAGCGGGGGCAGTATTTT. Amino acid sequence: CTSSQDQSQRGQYF.

This rearrangement joins TRBV4-1 to TRBJ1-5; maybe TRBD1 (6 bases). V shed 2 bases and J shed 0 bases, with 8 bases lying between them. In germline, CDR1 is MGHRA, CDR2 YSYEKL. There are 15 residues in the CDR3. The CDR3 loop is CASSQRTDSNQPQHF. As DNA, the CDR3 is TGCGCCAGCAGCCAAAGGACAGATAGCAATCAGCCCCAGCATTTT.

By frequency in the sample, this clone is medium-sized. The chain employs TRBV4-2 and TRBJ1-1; a possible D gene is TRBD1 (6 bases). Trimming shortened V by 5 bases and J by 6 bases, and 16 bases separated the two germline ends. Germline V gene sequence: CDR1 LGHNA, CDR2 YNFKEQ. This CDR3 is 14 amino acids long. The CDR3 DNA is TGTGCCAGCAGCTCAAGAGGCAAGGGGGCTGAAGCTTTCTTT. Translation gives CASSSRGKGAEAFF.

V and J are TRBV7-6 and TRBJ2-3; 7 bases are a match to TRBD1. The CDR3 is made up of 19 amino acids. Germline V gene sequence: CDR1 SGHVS, CDR2 FNYEAQ. The V and J ends lost 1 base and 0 bases, in that order; junction bases with no gene match: 13. CDR3 region: CASSLEYSGTETSTDTQYF. In nucleotides, the CDR3 is TGTGCCAGCAGCTTAGAGTATTCCGGGACAGAGACTAGCACAGATACGCAGTATTTT.

This clone showed up just a few times. The J gene is TRBJ1-1, the V gene TRBV19; maybe TRBD1 (6 bases). The CDR3 spans 16 residues. Trimming took off 8 bases at V and 3 bases at J, with 22 bases between the two ends. The germline gives CDR1 LNHDA, CDR2 SQIVND (reference sequence). CDR3 protein: CASRPLRPGTYTEAFF. The CDR3 region has the DNA TGTGCCAGTCGCCCCCTCCGGCCGGGGACATACACTGAAGCTTTCTTT. The entire variable domain, with the rest obtained from reference TRBV19 and TRBJ1-1, is as follows: DGGITQSPKYLFRKEGQNVTLSCEQNLNHDAMYWYRQDPGQGLRLIYYSQIVNDFQKGDIAEGYSVSREKKESFPLTVTSAQKNPTAFYLCASRPLRPGTYTEAFFGQGTRLTVV.

The chain is built from TRBV5-4 and TRBJ2-7; D remains ambiguous. V was shortened by 0 bases and J by 5 bases, with 12 bases between the two germline ends. Germline V lookup: CDR1 SGHNT, CDR2 YYREEE (reference sequence). The CDR3 is made up of 14 amino acids. CDR3 DNA: TGTGCCAGCAGCTTGGTTTCGGCGACCCACGAGCAGTACTTC. It specifies CASSLVSATHEQYF.

In its sample, this clone was seen once. CDR3 loop: CASLSGNTIYF. CDR3 in DNA: TGTGCCAGCCTCTCTGGAAACACCATATATTTT. The chain recombines TRBV6-5 with TRBJ1-3; D not resolved. With 8 bases removed from V and 0 bases from J, the gap between germline ends came to 2 bases. This CDR3 region has 11 residues. Per germline, CDR1 MNHEY and CDR2 SVGAGI.

This clone was counted only a few times. The V call is TRBV5-1, the J call TRBJ2-5; 7 bases align to TRBD1. V shed 3 bases, J shed 5 bases, and the junction held 7 bases outside the gene matches. CDR3 length: 14 residues. Looked up from germline, CDR1 is SGHRS and CDR2 is YFSETQ. The CDR3 here is CASSYRQGAETQYF. For the CDR3, the DNA is TGCGCCAGCAGCTATCGACAGGGAGCGGAGACCCAGTACTTC.

The gene calls are TRBV6-1 and TRBJ2-7, with D unresolved. Trimming stripped 3 bases from V and 6 bases from J, with 3 bases between. Germline V gene data show CDR1 as MNHNS and CDR2 as SASEGT. CDR3 length: 10 residues. The DNA for the CDR3 is TGTGCCAGCAGTGACGTCGAGCAGTACTTC. Amino acid sequence: CASSDVEQYF.

This clone was seen more than once but under ten times. V and J are TRBV7-5 and TRBJ2-2; TRBD2 was called by the table and not checked on the DNA. TRBV7-5 is a pseudogene segment. The CDR3 length is 24 residues. CDR3 sequence: CVRSAIGPRQGRAGGRTNTGELFF. DNA of the CDR3: TGTGTCAGAAGCGCCATAGGACCGAGACAGGGCCGAGCGGGAGGGAGGACGAACACCGGGGAGCTGTTTTTT.

The chain couples TRBV13 to TRBJ2-3, with 7 bases lining up with TRBD2. This CDR3 has 16 amino acids. Germline V gene sequence: CDR1 PRHDT, CDR2 FYEKMQ (reference sequence). V lost 4 bases and J lost 6; bases outside the gene matches: 13. The CDR3 nucleotides are TGTGCCAGCAGCTCGACCGGGACTATCTATCAGGATACGCAGTATTTT. This encodes CASSSTGTIYQDTQYF. The full variable domain, completed using reference TRBV13 and TRBJ2-3, is AAGVIQSPRHLIKEKRETATLKCYPIPRHDTVYWYQQGPGQDPQFLISFYEKMQSDKGSIPDRFSAQQFSDYHSELNMSSLELGDSALYFCASSSTGTIYQDTQYFGPGTRLTVL.

The CDR3 is CASSYLNDGELFF. Written as DNA, the CDR3 is TGTGCCAGCAGTTATCTTAACGACGGGGAGCTGTTTTTT. V usage is TRBV6-6 and J usage is TRBJ2-2; D is undetermined. Trimming shortened V by 3 bases and J by 7 bases, and 9 bases separated the two germline ends. The CDR3 spans 13 residues. Germline V gene data show CDR1 as MNHNY and CDR2 as SVGAGI (reference sequence).

V and J are TRBV11-3 and TRBJ1-2, with a weak D call TRBD1 (5 bases). This CDR3 has 15 residues. V was pared by 5 bases and J by 4 bases, with 17 bases between. Per the germline V gene, CDR1 is SGHNT and CDR2 is YENEEA. CDR3 nucleotides: TGTGCCAGCAGCCAAGAGGAAGGGGCTCTCTATGGCTACACCTTC. The encoded protein is CASSQEEGALYGYTF.

There are many counts of this clone. V usage is TRBV28 and J usage is TRBJ2-3, with 8 bases that match TRBD1. V shed 5 bases, J shed 6 bases, and the junction held 4 bases outside the gene matches. This CDR3 is built from 13 residues. Per the germline V gene, CDR1 is MDHEN and CDR2 is SYDVKM. The CDR3 spells CASSGQGLDTQYF. As DNA, the CDR3 is TGTGCCAGCAGTGGACAGGGATTGGATACGCAGTATTTT. The full variable domain, with the rest looked up from reference TRBV28 and TRBJ2-3, is DVKVTQSSRYLVKRTGEKVFLECVQDMDHENMFWYRQDPGLGLRLIYFSYDVKMKEKGDIPEGYSVSREKKERFSLILESASTNQTSMYLCASSGQGLDTQYFGPGTRLTVL.

This clone was counted a single time. The chain employs TRBV7-9 and TRBJ1-4; 9 bases match TRBD1. CDR1 is SEHNR and CDR2 is FQNEAQ in the germline V gene (reference sequence). The CDR3 is 15 residues long. V shed 5 bases, J shed 7 bases, and the junction held 8 bases outside the gene matches. The CDR3 reads CASSPTGGFGEKLFF. CDR3 DNA: TGTGCCAGCAGCCCAACAGGGGGCTTCGGTGAAAAACTGTTTTTT.